The clone carrying this T cell receptor beta chain was observed a handful of times. Its cognate antigen is unknown. This sample was included in a study of T cell repertoires in cytomegalovirus infection. TCRdb analysed the reads with MiXCR anew, one entry per CDR3 protein. This sample yields 51,000 or so distinct CDR3 sequences, of which about 20% are seen a single time; just under 80% belongs to the top ten. Findings and limits, study-wide: Individuals carrying CMV plus the relevant HLA were identified by cumulative frequency of public TCR beta families. Clonotypes of TCR beta that were HLA-C-restricted and CMV-specific dominated the ex vivo response.

V lost 5 bases, J lost 6 bases, and 16 bases lay in between. The CDR3 loop spans 15 amino acids. Germline values: CDR1 SGHTA, CDR2 FQGNSA. This sequence originates from a human donor in good health (CMV status not recorded). Some clones in this sample may be carry-over from other donors' samples. The V call is TRBV7-2, the J call TRBJ2-2, with D uncertain. The material sequenced was CD8+ T cells from cultured PBMCs, taken from culture after CMV antigen stimulation. CDR3 loop: CASSTNPRVSGELFF. The CDR3 coding sequence is TGTGCCAGCAGCACCAACCCCCGGGTATCCGGGGAGCTGTTTTTT.